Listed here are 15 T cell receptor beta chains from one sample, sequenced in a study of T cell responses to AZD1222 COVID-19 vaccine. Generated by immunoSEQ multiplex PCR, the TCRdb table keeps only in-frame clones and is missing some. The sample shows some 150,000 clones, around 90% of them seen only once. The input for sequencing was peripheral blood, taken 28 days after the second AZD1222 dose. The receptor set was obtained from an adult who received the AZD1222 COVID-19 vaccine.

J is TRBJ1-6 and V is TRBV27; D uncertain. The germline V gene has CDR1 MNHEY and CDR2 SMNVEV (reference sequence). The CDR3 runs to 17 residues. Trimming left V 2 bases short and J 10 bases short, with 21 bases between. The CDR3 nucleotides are TGTGCCAGCAGTTTAGGGGTGGGAGGGCTCCAAGACTCACCCCTCCACTTT. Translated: CASSLGVGGLQDSPLHF.

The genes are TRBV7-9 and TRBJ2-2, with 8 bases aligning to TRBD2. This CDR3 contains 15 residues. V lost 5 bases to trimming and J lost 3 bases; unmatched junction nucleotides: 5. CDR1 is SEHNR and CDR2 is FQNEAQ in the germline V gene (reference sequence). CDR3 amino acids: CASSPGGGDTGELFF. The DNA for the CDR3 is TGTGCCAGCAGCCCGGGGGGGGGTGACACCGGGGAGCTGTTTTTT.

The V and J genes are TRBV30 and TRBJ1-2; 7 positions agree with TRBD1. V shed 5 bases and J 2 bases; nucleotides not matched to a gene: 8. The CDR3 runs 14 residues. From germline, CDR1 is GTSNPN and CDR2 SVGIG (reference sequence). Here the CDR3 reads CAWGETGRNYGYTF. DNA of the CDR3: TGTGCCTGGGGCGAGACAGGGAGGAACTATGGCTACACCTTC.

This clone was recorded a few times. Here the CDR3 DNA reads TGTGCCAGCAGTCAGGGCACGGGAGGGTCCTACAATGAGCAGTTCTTC. Translation: CASSQGTGGSYNEQFF. The V call is TRBV2, the J call TRBJ2-1, with 8 bases aligning to TRBD2. CDR1 is SNHLY, CDR2 FYNNEI, per germline. Unmatched junction bases numbered 7, after V lost 5 bases and J lost 1 base. The CDR3 extends over 16 amino acids. Supplemented by reference TRBV2 and TRBJ2-1, the full variable domain reads EPEVTQTPSHQVTQMGQEVILRCVPISNHLYFYWYRQILGQKVEFLVSFYNNEISEKSEIFDDQFSVERPDGSNFTLKIRSTKLEDSAMYFCASSQGTGGSYNEQFFGPGTRLTVL.

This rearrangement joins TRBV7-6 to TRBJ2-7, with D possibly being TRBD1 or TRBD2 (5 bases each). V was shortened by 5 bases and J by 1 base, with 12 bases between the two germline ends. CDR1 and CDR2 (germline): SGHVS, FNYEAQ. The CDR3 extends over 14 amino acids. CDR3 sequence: CASSPGPLSYEQYF. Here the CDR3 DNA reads TGTGCCAGCAGCCCGGGACCGCTTTCCTACGAGCAGTACTTC.

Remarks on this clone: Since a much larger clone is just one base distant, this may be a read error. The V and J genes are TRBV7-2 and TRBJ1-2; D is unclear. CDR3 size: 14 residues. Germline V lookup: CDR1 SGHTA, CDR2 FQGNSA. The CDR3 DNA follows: TGTGCCAGCAGCCGGCCGGGGTCCAACTATAGCTACACCTTC. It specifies CASSRPGSNYSYTF.

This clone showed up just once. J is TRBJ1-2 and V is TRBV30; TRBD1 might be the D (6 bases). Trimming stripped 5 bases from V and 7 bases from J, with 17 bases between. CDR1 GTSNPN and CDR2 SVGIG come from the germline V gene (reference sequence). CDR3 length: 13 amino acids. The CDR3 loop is CAWDVAGVGGYTF. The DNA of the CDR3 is TGTGCCTGGGATGTAGCAGGGGTGGGTGGCTACACCTTC.

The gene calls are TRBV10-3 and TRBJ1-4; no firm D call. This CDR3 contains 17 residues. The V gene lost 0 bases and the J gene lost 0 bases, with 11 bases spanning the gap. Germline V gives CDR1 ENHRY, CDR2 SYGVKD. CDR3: CAISESGSWATNEKLFF. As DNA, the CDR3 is TGTGCCATCAGTGAGTCGGGGAGTTGGGCAACTAATGAAAAACTGTTTTTT.

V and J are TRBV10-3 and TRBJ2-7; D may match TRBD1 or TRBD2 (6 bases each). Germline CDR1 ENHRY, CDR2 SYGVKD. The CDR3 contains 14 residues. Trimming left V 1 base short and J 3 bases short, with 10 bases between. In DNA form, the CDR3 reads TGTGCCATCAGTGAGTTCGGGGGCGGCTACGAGCAGTACTTC. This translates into CAISEFGGGYEQYF.

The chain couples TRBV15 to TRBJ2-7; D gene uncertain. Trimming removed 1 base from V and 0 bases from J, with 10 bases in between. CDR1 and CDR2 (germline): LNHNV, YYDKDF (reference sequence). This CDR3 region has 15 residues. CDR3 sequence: CATSRAQASSYEQYF. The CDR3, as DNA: TGTGCCACCAGCAGAGCCCAGGCTAGCTCCTACGAGCAGTACTTC.

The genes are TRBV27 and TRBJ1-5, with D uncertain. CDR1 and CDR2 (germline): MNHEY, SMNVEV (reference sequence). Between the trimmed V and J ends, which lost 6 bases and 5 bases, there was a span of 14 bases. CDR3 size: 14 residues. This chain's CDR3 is CASRVAAGHQPQHF. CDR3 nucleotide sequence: TGTGCCAGCAGGGTCGCGGCAGGACATCAGCCCCAGCATTTT.

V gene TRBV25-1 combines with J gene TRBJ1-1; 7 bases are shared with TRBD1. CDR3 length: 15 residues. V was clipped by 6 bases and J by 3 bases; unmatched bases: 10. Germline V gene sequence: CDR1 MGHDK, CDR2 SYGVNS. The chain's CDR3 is CASRGQPAHYTEAFF. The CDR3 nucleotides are TGTGCCAGCAGGGGACAGCCAGCACATTACACTGAAGCTTTCTTT.

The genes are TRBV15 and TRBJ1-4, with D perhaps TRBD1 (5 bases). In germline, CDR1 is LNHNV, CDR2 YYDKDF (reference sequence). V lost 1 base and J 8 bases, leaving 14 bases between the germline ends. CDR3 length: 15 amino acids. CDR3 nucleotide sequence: TGTGCCACCAGCAGAGTAACGGGGCCTCAGGAAAAACTGTTTTTT. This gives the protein CATSRVTGPQEKLFF.

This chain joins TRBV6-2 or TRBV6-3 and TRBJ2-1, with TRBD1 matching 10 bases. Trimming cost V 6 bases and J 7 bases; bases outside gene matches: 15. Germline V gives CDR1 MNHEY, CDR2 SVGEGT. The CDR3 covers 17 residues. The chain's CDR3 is CASSPGTGVKRANEQFF. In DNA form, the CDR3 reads TGTGCCAGCAGCCCCGGGACAGGGGTCAAGCGGGCGAATGAGCAGTTCTTC.

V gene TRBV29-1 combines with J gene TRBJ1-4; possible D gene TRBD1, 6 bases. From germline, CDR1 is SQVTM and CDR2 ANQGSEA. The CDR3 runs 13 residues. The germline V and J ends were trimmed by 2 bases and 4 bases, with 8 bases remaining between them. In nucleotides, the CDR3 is TGCAGCGTTGAACCGGGACATAATGAAAAACTGTTTTTT. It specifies CSVEPGHNEKLFF. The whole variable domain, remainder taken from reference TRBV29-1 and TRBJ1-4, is SAVISQKPSRDICQRGTSLTIQCQVDSQVTMMFWYRQQPGQSLTLIATANQGSEATYESGFVIDKFPISRPNLTFSTLTVSNMSPEDSSIYLCSVEPGHNEKLFFGSGTQLSVL.